This T cell receptor (beta chain) was identified in a study of technical replicates of blood from a handful of donors. Assay used: immunoSEQ multiplex PCR; TCRdb lists only in-frame clones, some missing. The table records 60,000 to 65,000 clones, almost 95% of them present only once. CDR3 length: 16 amino acids. The trim removed 4 bases at V and 7 bases at J, leaving 5 bases unmatched. Germline V gene lookup returns CDR1 SGHNT and CDR2 YENEEA. This rearrangement joins TRBV11-3 to TRBJ2-2; 14 bases are shared with TRBD2. The receptor was derived from a human donor in good health. Some clones in this sample may be carry-over from other donors' samples. The specimen was PBMCs. CDR3 nucleotides: TGTGCCAGCAGCTCGGGACTAGCGGGAGCGGGCGGGGAGCTGTTTTTT. This gives the protein CASSSGLAGAGGELFF.